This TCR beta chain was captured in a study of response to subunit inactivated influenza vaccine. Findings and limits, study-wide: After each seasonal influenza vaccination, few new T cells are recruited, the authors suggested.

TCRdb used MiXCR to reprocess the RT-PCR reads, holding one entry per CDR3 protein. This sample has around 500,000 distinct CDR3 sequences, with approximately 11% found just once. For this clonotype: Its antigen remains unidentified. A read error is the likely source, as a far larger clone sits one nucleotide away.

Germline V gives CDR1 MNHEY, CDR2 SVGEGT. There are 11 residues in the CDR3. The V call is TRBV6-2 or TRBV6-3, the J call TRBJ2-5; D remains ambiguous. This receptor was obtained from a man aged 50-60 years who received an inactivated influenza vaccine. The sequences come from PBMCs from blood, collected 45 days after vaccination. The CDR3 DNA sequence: TGTGGCAGCAGTTACGGGGAGACCCAGTACTTC. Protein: CGSSYGETQYF.